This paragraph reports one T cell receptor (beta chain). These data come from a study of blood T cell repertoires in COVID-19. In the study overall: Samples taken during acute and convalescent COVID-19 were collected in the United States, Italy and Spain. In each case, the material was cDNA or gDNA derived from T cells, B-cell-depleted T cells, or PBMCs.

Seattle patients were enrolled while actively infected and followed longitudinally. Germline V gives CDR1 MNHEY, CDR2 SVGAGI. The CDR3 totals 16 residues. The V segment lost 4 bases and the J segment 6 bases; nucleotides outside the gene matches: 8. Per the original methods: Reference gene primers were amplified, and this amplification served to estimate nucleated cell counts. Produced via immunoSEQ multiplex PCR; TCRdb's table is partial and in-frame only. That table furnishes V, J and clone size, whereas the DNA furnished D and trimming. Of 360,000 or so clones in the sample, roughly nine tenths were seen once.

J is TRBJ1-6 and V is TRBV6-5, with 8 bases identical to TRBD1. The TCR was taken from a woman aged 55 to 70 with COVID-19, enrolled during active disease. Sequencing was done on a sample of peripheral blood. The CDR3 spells CASSWTGTTLNSPLHF. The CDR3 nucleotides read TGTGCCAGCAGTTGGACAGGGACCACCCTTAATTCACCCCTCCACTTT.